Detailed here is one T cell receptor beta chain. The data belong to a study of blood T cell repertoires in COVID-19. The cohort comprised adults aged roughly 18 to 90 years residing in 20 to 30 US areas. Assignment of participants to cohorts was predicated upon participant-reported clinical history. Source study methods: The authors estimated nucleated cell counts from reference gene primer amplification. Produced via immunoSEQ multiplex PCR; TCRdb's table is partial and in-frame only. The D gene and trimming were derived from the DNA, and the V and J assignments and clone size from that table. The sample yields 300,000 to 400,000 clones, over 75% seen once. The CDR3 is 16 amino acids. Germline-derived CDR1 and CDR2 are WSHSY and SAAADI. Trimming removed 0 bases at V and 7 bases at J, with 16 bases between.

The receptor comes from a woman aged 25 to 45 with acute COVID-19. The specimen was PBMCs or T cells enriched from blood (not recorded which). This chain joins TRBV10-2 and TRBJ2-1, with D tentatively TRBD2 (7 bases). Here the CDR3 DNA reads TGCGCCAGCAGTGAGTCGAGAGGGGGGGCCACGAATGAGCAGTTCTTC. Its protein is CASSESRGGATNEQFF.